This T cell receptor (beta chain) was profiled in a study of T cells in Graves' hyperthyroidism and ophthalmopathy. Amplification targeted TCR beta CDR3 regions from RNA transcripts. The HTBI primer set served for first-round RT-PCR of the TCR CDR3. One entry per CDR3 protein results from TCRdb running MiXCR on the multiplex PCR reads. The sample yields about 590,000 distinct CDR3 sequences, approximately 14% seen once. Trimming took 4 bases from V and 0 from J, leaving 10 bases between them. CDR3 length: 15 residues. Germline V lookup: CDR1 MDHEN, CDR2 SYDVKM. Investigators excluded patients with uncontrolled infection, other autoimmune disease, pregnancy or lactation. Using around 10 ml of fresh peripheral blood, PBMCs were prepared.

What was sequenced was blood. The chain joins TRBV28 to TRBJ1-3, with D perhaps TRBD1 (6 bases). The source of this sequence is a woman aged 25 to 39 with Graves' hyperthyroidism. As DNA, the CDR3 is TGTGCCAGCAGTTGGACAGCCGTCTCTGGAAACACCATATATTTT. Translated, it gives CASSWTAVSGNTIYF.